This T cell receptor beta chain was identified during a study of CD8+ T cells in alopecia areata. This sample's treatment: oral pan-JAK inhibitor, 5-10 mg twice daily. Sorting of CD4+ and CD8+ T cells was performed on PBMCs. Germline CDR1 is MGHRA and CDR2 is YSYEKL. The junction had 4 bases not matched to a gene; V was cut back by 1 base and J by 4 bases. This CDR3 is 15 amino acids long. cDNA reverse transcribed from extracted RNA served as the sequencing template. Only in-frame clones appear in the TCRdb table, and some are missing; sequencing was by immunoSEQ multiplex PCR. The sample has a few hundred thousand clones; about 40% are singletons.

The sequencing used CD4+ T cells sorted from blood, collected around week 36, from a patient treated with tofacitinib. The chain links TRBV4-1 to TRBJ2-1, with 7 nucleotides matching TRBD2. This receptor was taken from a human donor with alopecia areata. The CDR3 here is CASSQGLAAYNEQFF. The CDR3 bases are TGCGCCAGCAGCCAAGGGCTAGCGGCGTACAATGAGCAGTTCTTC.